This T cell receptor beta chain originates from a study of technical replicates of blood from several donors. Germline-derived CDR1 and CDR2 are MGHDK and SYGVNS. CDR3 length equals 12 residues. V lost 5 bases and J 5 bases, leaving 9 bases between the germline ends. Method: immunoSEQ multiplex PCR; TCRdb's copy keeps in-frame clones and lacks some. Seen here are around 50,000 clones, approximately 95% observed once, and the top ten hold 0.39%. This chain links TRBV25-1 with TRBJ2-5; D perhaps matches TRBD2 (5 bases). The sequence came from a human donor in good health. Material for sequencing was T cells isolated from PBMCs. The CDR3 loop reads CASSISGETQYF. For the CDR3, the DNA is TGTGCCAGCAGTATTTCGGGGGAGACCCAGTACTTC.